This TCR beta chain was identified in a study of control samples from healthy donors and cancer patients. Produced via immunoSEQ multiplex PCR; TCRdb's table is partial and in-frame only. The sample lists some 140,000 clones; over 85% were seen once. V lost 6 bases, J lost 5 bases, and 14 bases lay in between. CDR3 size: 13 residues. Input material: blood. This sequence joins TRBV12-3 or TRBV12-4 and TRBJ2-7, with D perhaps being TRBD1 or TRBD2 (6 bases each). This clonotype was sampled from a man in his forties or fifties in good health. The CDR3 spells CASREGGGDEQYF. The CDR3 bases are TGTGCCAGCAGGGAAGGAGGGGGTGACGAGCAGTACTTC.